Only one count was recorded for the clone carrying this T cell receptor (beta chain). The data derive from a study of cytomegalovirus exposure and HLA in healthy donors. The germline CDR1 and CDR2 sequences are MDHEN and SYDVKM. Deletions cut 2 bases from V and 8 bases from J, with 6 bases between. The CDR3 runs to 12 residues. Data came from immunoSEQ multiplex PCR; TCRdb stores just in-frame clones and leaves some out. The table has around 170,000 clones, 85% seen once. The sequence derives from a man in his late teens or twenties in good health and CMV-seropositive. This chain connects TRBV28 to TRBJ2-2; D perhaps matches TRBD2 (6 bases). Input material: PBMCs. This CDR3 reads CASSLAGGELFF. The CDR3 region has the DNA TGTGCCAGCAGTTTAGCGGGAGGGGAGCTGTTTTTT.